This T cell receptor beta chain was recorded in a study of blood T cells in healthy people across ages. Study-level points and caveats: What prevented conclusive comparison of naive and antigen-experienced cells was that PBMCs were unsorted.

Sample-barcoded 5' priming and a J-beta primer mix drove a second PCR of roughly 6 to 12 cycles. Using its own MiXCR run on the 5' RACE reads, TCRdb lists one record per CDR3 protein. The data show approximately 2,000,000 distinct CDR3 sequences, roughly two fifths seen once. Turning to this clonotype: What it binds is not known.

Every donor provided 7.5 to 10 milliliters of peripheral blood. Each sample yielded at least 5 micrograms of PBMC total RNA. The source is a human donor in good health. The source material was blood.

CDR3 coding DNA: TGCAGTGCTAGAGGGGGTGGCTATGGCTACACCTTC. The encoded protein is CSARGGGYGYTF. The chain recombines TRBV20-1 with TRBJ1-2; D is ambiguous. Germline V gene lookup returns CDR1 DFQATT and CDR2 SNEGSKA (reference sequence). V was pared by 1 base and J by 4 bases, with 7 bases between. The CDR3 runs to 12 residues.